Listed below are T cell receptor beta chains from one sample, sequenced in a study of blood T cell repertoires in COVID-19. Clones were sequenced by immunoSEQ multiplex PCR, and TCRdb holds only the in-frame ones, with some missing. The sample lists over 55,000 clones, around 86% occurring once. Source material: peripheral blood. These receptors all stem from a man over 45 with active COVID-19. CDR3s include the opening cysteine and the closing phenylalanine or tryptophan. D genes are given only for firm matches. The listing skips clone size in some rows; elsewhere it reads once, few, many or a size class.

-	TRBJ2-7	-	TRBV7-9	CASTSTGEQYF	TGTGCCAGCACCTCAACGGGCGAGCAGTACTTC
-	TRBJ2-3	-	TRBV18	CASSPPRAGPSTDTQYF	TGTGCCAGCTCACCACCCCGCGCGGGACCTAGCACAGATACGCAGTATTTT
-	TRBJ1-5	TRBD1	TRBV19	CASKGQGDQPQHF	TGTGCCAGTAAGGGACAGGGGGATCAGCCCCAGCATTTT
-	TRBJ2-7	-	TRBV25-1	CASEVGAPPYEQYF	TGTGCCAGCGAGGTGGGGGCCCCCCCCTACGAGCAGTACTTC
-	TRBJ1-3	-	TRBV6-5	CASSLGLRDSGNTIYF	TGTGCCAGCAGTTTGGGCCTCAGAGACTCTGGAAACACCATATATTTT
once	TRBJ2-1	TRBD2	TRBV29-1	CSVEGPRLAGGPGEQFF	TGCAGCGTTGAAGGGCCCCGACTAGCGGGAGGGCCCGGTGAGCAGTTCTTC
once	TRBJ2-7	-	TRBV14	CASSQGRGIFLEQYF	TGTGCCAGCAGCCAAGGAAGGGGGATCTTCCTCGAGCAGTACTTC
-	TRBJ1-5	TRBD1	TRBV19	CASSAGQGFDQPQHF	TGTGCCAGTAGTGCGGGACAGGGGTTCGATCAGCCCCAGCATTTT
-	TRBJ2-1	TRBD2	TRBV10-2	CASCQSSGRYNEQFF	TGCGCCAGCTGTCAAAGCAGCGGGAGGTATAATGAGCAGTTCTTC
-	TRBJ2-1	TRBD1	TRBV7-3	CASSHAGGNEQFF	TGTGCCAGCAGCCACGCAGGGGGCAATGAGCAGTTCTTC
-	TRBJ2-1	-	TRBV5-1	CASSLALQNGRGEQFF	TGCGCCAGCAGCTTGGCCCTTCAGAACGGGAGAGGTGAGCAGTTCTTC
-	TRBJ2-1	-	TRBV7-2	CASSTLGFSDEQFF	TGTGCCAGCAGCACATTAGGATTCAGCGATGAGCAGTTCTTC
-	TRBJ1-1	TRBD1	TRBV18	CASSPPGQGEYTEAFF	TGTGCCAGCTCACCTCCGGGACAGGGGGAGTATACTGAAGCTTTCTTT
-	TRBJ2-7	-	TRBV6-5	CASSSRLGSIDEQYF	TGTGCCAGCAGTTCCCGCCTGGGTAGCATCGACGAGCAGTACTTC
-	TRBJ2-7	-	TRBV19	CASSIVHPSSYEQYF	TGTGCCAGTAGTATAGTACACCCAAGCTCCTACGAGCAGTACTTC
-	TRBJ1-3	-	TRBV28	CASSLELLSGNTIYF	TGTGCCAGCAGTTTGGAGTTACTCTCTGGAAACACCATATATTTT
few	TRBJ1-2	-	TRBV12-3/TRBV12-4	CASSFTGDYGYTF	TGTGCCAGCAGTTTCACAGGCGACTATGGCTACACCTTC
-	TRBJ1-6	-	TRBV19	CASSSKGWNSPLHF	TGTGCCAGTAGTTCAAAGGGGTGGAATTCACCCCTCCACTTT
-	TRBJ1-1	-	TRBV13	CASSLGRWRTEAFF	TGTGCCAGCAGCTTAGGCCGGTGGCGGACTGAAGCTTTCTTT
few	TRBJ2-7	TRBD2	TRBV29-1	CSVEPGLAGVSYEQYF	TGCAGCGTTGAGCCTGGACTAGCGGGAGTATCCTACGAGCAGTACTTC
few	TRBJ2-1	-	TRBV5-1	CASSLAGSGLYNEQFF	TGCGCCAGCAGCCTGGCGGGCAGCGGGCTCTACAATGAGCAGTTCTTC
once	TRBJ2-1	-	TRBV5-5	CASSLVSTRVHEQFF	TGTGCCAGCAGCTTGGTATCCACCAGGGTCCATGAGCAGTTCTTC